Below are 19 T cell receptor beta chains sequenced from a single sample in a study of T-cell reconstitution after alpha-beta-depleted transplantation in children (dated by TCRdb to 2016 to 2018). Receptor libraries were prepared by PCR. The sequencer listed for this sample is Illumina HiSeq 2500. TCR library preparation used molecular barcoding, with unique molecular identifiers applied to normalize quantification of the TCRbeta repertoire. TCRdb ran its own pipeline on the public reads, namely fastp trimming at Q25 and MiXCR clone calling, and kept in-frame beta chains. Every entry covers one CDR3 protein and lists the most common genes and DNA from its rows. In all, the sample holds hundreds of thousands of distinct CDR3 sequences, and around a third of those were seen once. Around 2.5% of the sample is taken by the ten largest. Source: PBMCs from the stem cell graft donor, taken from the stem cell graft. These receptor sequences come from a human donor who donated a stem cell graft to a child with aplastic anemia.

This clonotype has only a few counts. The V and J genes are TRBV2 and TRBJ2-2; 7 bases map to TRBD2. Looked up from germline, CDR1 is SNHLY and CDR2 is FYNNEI. The CDR3 is 15 residues long. The trim removed 6 bases at V and 1 base at J, leaving 5 bases unmatched. The CDR3 here is CASRGTTVNTGELFF. The CDR3 DNA reads TGTGCCAGCAGGGGGACTACCGTGAACACCGGGGAGCTGTTTTTT.

This clonotype was observed a handful of times. The rearrangement uses TRBV20-1 and TRBJ2-5; D gene unclear. CDR1 and CDR2 from the germline V gene are DFQATT and SNEGSKA (reference sequence). The CDR3 consists of 13 residues. V lost 7 bases to trimming and J lost 5 bases, with 17 bases between them. The CDR3 sequence: CSVWRASAETQYF. The CDR3, as DNA: TGCAGTGTATGGAGAGCCTCCGCCGAGACCCAGTACTTC.

In this sample, this clonotype turned up a few times. The CDR3, as DNA: TGTGCCAGCAGCCCCTCGGGACTAGCGGGAAAAAACATTCAGTACTTC. It translates to CASSPSGLAGKNIQYF. The chain uses TRBV7-9 and TRBJ2-4, with TRBD2 matching 13 bases. The junction had 5 bases not matched to a gene; V was cut back by 5 bases and J by 4 bases. CDR3 length: 16 amino acids. Germline V gene sequence: CDR1 SEHNR, CDR2 FQNEAQ (reference sequence).

The V and J genes are TRBV4-1 and TRBJ2-2; D might be TRBD2 (5 bases). The V end lost 4 bases, the J end lost 6 bases, and 12 bases lay between the germline ends. The germline CDR1 and CDR2 sequences are MGHRA and YSYEKL. CDR3 length equals 14 residues. The chain's CDR3 is CASSPRSGAGELFF. The DNA of the CDR3 is TGCGCCAGCAGCCCCAGATCCGGGGCCGGGGAGCTGTTTTTT.

V is TRBV19 and J is TRBJ1-5; no firm D call. V was pared by 9 bases and J by 0 bases, with 15 bases between. The germline V gene encodes CDR1 LNHDA and CDR2 SQIVND (reference sequence). The CDR3 runs to 15 residues. As DNA, the CDR3 is TGTGCCAGCAGCTTGATCACCGGTAGCAATCAGCCCCAGCATTTT. It encodes CASSLITGSNQPQHF.

The chain is built from TRBV15 and TRBJ2-5; D is uncertain. The CDR3 loop spans 13 amino acids. V was cut by 5 bases and J by 5 bases, with 12 bases left in between. The germline CDR1 and CDR2 sequences are LNHNV and YYDKDF (reference sequence). In DNA form, the CDR3 reads TGTGCCACCAGCCTCGTAGTTTCGGAGACCCAGTACTTC. Translation: CATSLVVSETQYF.

The rearrangement uses TRBV4-2 and TRBJ2-3; the D is unclear. The CDR3 is 15 amino acids. Trimming removed 4 bases from V and 4 bases from J, with 15 bases in between. From germline, CDR1 is LGHNA and CDR2 YNFKEQ. The CDR3: CASSPNLVWADTQYF. The DNA for the CDR3 is TGTGCCAGCAGCCCAAACTTAGTGTGGGCAGATACGCAGTATTTT.

This clonotype was seen a few times. This rearrangement joins TRBV12-3 or TRBV12-4 to TRBJ1-2; D unresolved. V lost 3 bases and J 2 bases, leaving 7 bases between the germline ends. This CDR3 spans 13 amino acids. The CDR3 DNA follows: TGTGCCAGCAGTTTCGGGAAAAACTATGGCTACACCTTC. It encodes CASSFGKNYGYTF.

This clonotype has only a few counts. The chain employs TRBV9 and TRBJ2-3, with no clear D. V shed 4 bases and J shed 3 bases, with 6 bases lying between them. CDR3 length: 12 residues. The V gene's germline CDR1 is SGDLS and CDR2 YYNGEE. CDR3 protein: CASSRVTDTQYF. CDR3 bases: TGTGCCAGCAGCCGAGTTACAGATACGCAGTATTTT.

This clonotype has more than one count but fewer than ten. The V gene is TRBV12-3 or TRBV12-4, the J gene TRBJ2-4; D may correspond to TRBD1 or TRBD2 (5 bases each). This CDR3 is 15 amino acids long. Trimming removed 3 bases from V and 0 bases from J, with 9 bases in between. The CDR3 sequence: CASSFFGGAKNIQYF. The CDR3 DNA reads as TGTGCCAGCAGTTTTTTTGGGGGAGCCAAAAACATTCAGTACTTC.

This clonotype was observed a single time. Sequence at one end of the junction differs from germline and may be a read error. The gene calls are TRBV28 and TRBJ1-4; D not resolved. CDR1 and CDR2 from the germline V gene are MDHEN and SYDVKM. The CDR3 length is 14 residues. The CDR3 coding sequence is TGTGCCACCAGTATACAAGCAACTAATGAAAAACTGTTTTTT. Translation: CATSIQATNEKLFF. Full variable domain (remainder filled in from reference TRBV28 and TRBJ1-4): DVKVTQSSRYLVKRTGEKVFLECVQDMDHENMFWYRQDPGLGLRLIYFSYDVKMKEKGDIPEGYSVSREKKERFSLILESASTNQTSMYLCATSIQATNEKLFFGSGTQLSVL.

This clonotype was observed a handful of times. The V and J genes are TRBV20-1 and TRBJ1-1; a weak D match, TRBD1 (5 bases). Germline values: CDR1 DFQATT, CDR2 SNEGSKA (reference sequence). This CDR3 is 12 amino acids long. CDR3 DNA sequence: TGCAGGGGGGGAGACAGATACACTGAAGCTTTCTTT. Protein: CRGGDRYTEAFF.

The chain links TRBV7-6 to TRBJ2-5, with a possible D match to TRBD2 (6 bases). V lost 5 bases and J lost 2, with 21 bases in between. There are 17 residues in the CDR3. From germline, CDR1 is SGHVS and CDR2 FNYEAQ. The CDR3: CASSQRGGWGRQETQYF. In DNA form, the CDR3 reads TGTGCCAGCAGCCAGAGGGGAGGATGGGGCAGACAAGAGACCCAGTACTTC. The full variable domain, rest sourced from reference TRBV7-6 and TRBJ2-5, is GAGVSQSPRYKVTKRGQDVALRCDPISGHVSLYWYRQALGQGPEFLTYFNYEAQQDKSGLPNDRFSAERPEGSISTLTIQRTEQRDSAMYRCASSQRGGWGRQETQYFGPGTRLLVL.

V usage is TRBV20-1 and J usage is TRBJ2-3; D perhaps matches TRBD1 (5 bases). Trimming removed 7 bases at V and 2 bases at J, with 16 bases between. The CDR3 spans 14 residues. CDR1 and CDR2 (germline): DFQATT, SNEGSKA (reference sequence). This CDR3 reads CSVSDKGDTDTQYF. The CDR3 nucleotides read TGCAGTGTCTCGGACAAAGGGGACACAGATACGCAGTATTTT.

This clonotype has only a few counts. The chain is built from TRBV20-1 and TRBJ1-2, with D possibly TRBD1 on 5 matching bases. Germline CDR1 is DFQATT and CDR2 is SNEGSKA (reference sequence). This CDR3 contains 14 residues. Trimming cost V 0 bases and J 4 bases, with 12 bases left between them. The CDR3 coding sequence is TGCAGTGCTAGAGATCAGGGATCCCCCTATGGCTACACCTTC. It is translated as CSARDQGSPYGYTF.

V usage is TRBV10-3 and J usage is TRBJ1-2; no definite D call. V was shortened by 2 bases and J by 4 bases, with 8 bases between the two germline ends. This CDR3 is built from 13 residues. Germline V gives CDR1 ENHRY, CDR2 SYGVKD. The CDR3 DNA is TGTGCCATCAGTGAGCTTCCAGGCTATGGCTACACCTTC. Translated, it gives CAISELPGYGYTF.

The chain joins TRBV11-1 to TRBJ1-6; 7 nucleotides agree with TRBD1. Unmatched junction bases numbered 17, after V lost 4 bases and J lost 8 bases. The CDR3 has 18 residues. CDR1 and CDR2 (germline): SGHAT, FQDESV (reference sequence). DNA of the CDR3: TGTGCCAGCAGCTCGACTGAAGACCGACAGGGAATCGATTCACCCCTCCACTTT. It is translated as CASSSTEDRQGIDSPLHF.

The chain joins TRBV29-1 to TRBJ2-7; D ambiguous. The germline V gene encodes CDR1 SQVTM and CDR2 ANQGSEA. This CDR3 is built from 14 residues. Between the trimmed V and J ends, which lost 3 bases and 2 bases, there was a span of 14 bases. For the CDR3, the DNA is TGCAGCGTTGAGATCCCGACTCTCCCCTACGAGCAGTACTTC. Translated: CSVEIPTLPYEQYF.

The V call is TRBV3-1, the J call TRBJ1-3; 7 nucleotides match TRBD1. The CDR3 is made up of 15 amino acids. V was pared by 3 bases and J by 4 bases, with 6 bases of the junction left unmatched. The germline CDR1 and CDR2 sequences are LGHDT and YNNKEL (reference sequence). The CDR3 DNA reads as TGTGCCAGCAGCCATCGCGGACAGGCCGGAAACACCATATATTTT. Translating gives CASSHRGQAGNTIYF.